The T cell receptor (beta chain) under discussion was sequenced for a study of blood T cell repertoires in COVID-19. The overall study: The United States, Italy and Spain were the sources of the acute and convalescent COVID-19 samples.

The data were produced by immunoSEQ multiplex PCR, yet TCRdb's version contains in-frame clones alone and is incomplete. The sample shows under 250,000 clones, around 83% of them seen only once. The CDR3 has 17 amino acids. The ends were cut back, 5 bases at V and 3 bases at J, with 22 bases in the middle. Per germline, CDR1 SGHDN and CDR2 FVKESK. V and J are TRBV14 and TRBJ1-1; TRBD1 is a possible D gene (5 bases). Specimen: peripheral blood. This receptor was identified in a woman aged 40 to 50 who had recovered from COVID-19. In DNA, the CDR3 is TGTGCCAGCAGCGTTCAACGGGGGGTCCTCGTCGACACTGAAGCTTTCTTT. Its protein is CASSVQRGVLVDTEAFF. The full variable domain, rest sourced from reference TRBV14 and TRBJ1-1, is EAGVTQFPSHSVIEKGQTVTLRCDPISGHDNLYWYRRVMGKEIKFLLHFVKESKQDESGMPNNRFLAERTGGTYSTLKVQPAELEDSGVYFCASSVQRGVLVDTEAFFGQGTRLTVV.